This entry is about one T cell receptor (beta chain). This entry comes from a study of T cell repertoires in cytomegalovirus infection. The CDR3 contains 15 residues. With V trimmed by 4 bases and J by 4 bases, 3 bases remained unmatched. The germline CDR1 and CDR2 sequences are SGHTA and FQGNSA. MiXCR was run by TCRdb on the reads, yielding one entry per CDR3 protein. In the table there are approximately 100,000 distinct CDR3 sequences, about 22% of which are singletons. Sequenced sample: CD8+ T cells from PBMCs. The rearrangement links TRBV7-2 to TRBJ2-3; 12 bases are shared with TRBD2. The sequence was collected from a human donor in good health (CMV status not recorded). Some clones in this sample may be carry-over from other donors' samples. The CDR3 loop is CASSYGLAGSDTQYF. CDR3 nucleotides: TGTGCCAGCAGCTACGGACTAGCGGGATCAGATACGCAGTATTTT.